The rows below give T cell receptor beta chains drawn from one sample of a study of blood T cell repertoires in COVID-19. TCRdb's table, derived via immunoSEQ multiplex PCR, lists solely in-frame clones and lacks some. The sample gives hundreds of thousands of clones, around 90% of which show up once; 9.5% to 15% is in the top ten. Sequenced sample: peripheral blood. The receptors derive from a woman younger than 30 who had recovered from COVID-19. Both conserved end residues are part of each CDR3. The D gene is left open where the match is weak. Rows give clone size only sometimes, using once, few, many, or a class for an expanded clone.

CDR3 | DNA | V | D | J | size
CASSRNEQFF | TGTGCCAGTAGTCGGAATGAGCAGTTCTTC | TRBV30 | NA | TRBJ2-1 | few
CASSQGKGASYEQYF | TGCGCCAGCAGCCAAGGGAAGGGGGCCTCCTACGAGCAGTACTTC | TRBV4-1 | TRBD1 | TRBJ2-7 | few
CASSFLLGGYGYTF | TGTGCCAGCAGTTTTCTTTTGGGAGGCTATGGCTACACCTTC | TRBV27 | NA | TRBJ1-2 | NA
CASSERGPYEQYF | TGTGCCAGCAGTGAGCGGGGCCCCTACGAGCAGTACTTC | TRBV2 | NA | TRBJ2-7 | NA
CASSTASEWGYTF | TGTGCCAGCAGTACAGCCTCTGAATGGGGCTACACCTTC | TRBV6-5 | NA | TRBJ1-2 | NA
CASSSKSFRSNQPQHF | TGTGCCAGTTCATCAAAGAGCTTCAGGAGCAATCAGCCCCAGCATTTT | TRBV5-8 | NA | TRBJ1-5 | once
CASSLGSGGGSNEQFF | TGCGCCAGCAGCTTGGGGTCGGGAGGTGGGTCGAATGAGCAGTTCTTC | TRBV5-1 | TRBD2 | TRBJ2-1 | NA
CAWSRSRTSEFYEQYF | TGTGCCTGGAGTCGTAGTCGCACTAGCGAGTTCTACGAGCAGTACTTC | TRBV30 | TRBD2 | TRBJ2-7 | NA
CASRGDRVYTEAFF | TGTGCCAGCAGGGGGGACAGGGTGTATACTGAAGCTTTCTTT | TRBV5-4 | TRBD1 | TRBJ1-1 | NA
CASIGLGDTQYF | TGTGCCAGCATAGGCCTAGGAGATACGCAGTATTTT | TRBV2 | NA | TRBJ2-3 | NA
CATSRGRLVGEETQYF | TGTGCCACCAGCCGAGGACGATTGGTGGGAGAGGAGACCCAGTACTTC | TRBV15 | NA | TRBJ2-5 | NA
CASSLVREQPQHF | TGTGCCAGCAGCCTCGTCAGGGAACAGCCCCAGCATTTT | TRBV12-3/TRBV12-4 | NA | TRBJ1-5 | NA
CASSQEPAGVGNEQFF | TGCGCCAGCAGCCAAGAGCCAGCGGGAGTTGGCAATGAGCAGTTCTTC | TRBV4-3 | TRBD2 | TRBJ2-1 | NA
CSVEDTANYGYTF | TGCAGCGTTGAGGACACCGCTAACTATGGCTACACCTTC | TRBV29-1 | NA | TRBJ1-2 | NA
CASSLARTGDEAFF | TGTGCCAGCAGCTTAGCGAGGACAGGCGATGAAGCTTTCTTT | TRBV7-2 | TRBD1 | TRBJ1-1 | NA
CSASRDTQETQYF | TGCAGTGCTAGTCGTGACACCCAAGAGACCCAGTACTTC | TRBV20-1 | NA | TRBJ2-5 | NA
CASSLWSRGGNTEAFF | TGTGCCAGCAGCTTATGGTCGAGGGGGGGGAACACTGAAGCTTTCTTT | TRBV7-2 | NA | TRBJ1-1 | few
CASSLVSGSLGEQFF | TGTGCCAGCAGCTTAGTGTCTGGGAGTCTGGGTGAGCAGTTCTTC | TRBV7-9 | NA | TRBJ2-1 | NA
CASSQTSGSGVEQFF | TGTGCCAGCAGCCAAACTAGCGGGTCAGGGGTCGAGCAGTTCTTC | TRBV7-2 | TRBD2 | TRBJ2-1 | NA
CASSLDRVQGYTF | TGTGCCAGCAGCTTAGACAGGGTGCAGGGCTACACCTTC | TRBV11-2 | NA | TRBJ1-2 | once
CASSPPSKDYEQFF | TGTGCCAGCAGCCCCCCCTCAAAGGACTACGAGCAGTTCTTC | TRBV9 | NA | TRBJ2-1 | NA
CASSWTVQETQYF | TGTGCCAGTAGCTGGACAGTCCAAGAGACCCAGTACTTC | TRBV19 | NA | TRBJ2-5 | NA
CASSPRGAVEQYF | TGTGCCAGCAGCCCCCGGGGGGCGGTCGAGCAGTACTTC | TRBV7-7 | NA | TRBJ2-7 | NA
CASSPSDYEQFF | TGTGCCAGTAGTCCCTCAGACTATGAGCAGTTCTTC | TRBV19 | NA | TRBJ2-1 | NA
CASSGTGSDYEQYF | TGCGCCAGCAGCGGAACCGGGTCCGACTACGAGCAGTACTTC | TRBV5-1 | NA | TRBJ2-7 | NA
CASSVARGAAYGYTF | TGTGCCAGCAGCGTAGCACGGGGGGCGGCCTATGGCTACACCTTC | TRBV9 | NA | TRBJ1-2 | NA
CASSLALMENSNQPQHF | TGTGCCAGCAGCTTAGCGCTCATGGAGAATAGCAATCAGCCCCAGCATTTT | TRBV7-9 | NA | TRBJ1-5 | NA
CSASDSQLRMQYF | TGCAGTGCTAGTGATTCTCAACTACGGATGCAGTATTTT | TRBV20-1 | NA | TRBJ2-3 | NA
CASALLPGQGHNEQFF | TGTGCCAGCGCCCTTCTCCCGGGACAGGGCCACAATGAGCAGTTCTTC | TRBV7-8 | TRBD1 | TRBJ2-1 | NA
CASSQASGGFEQFF | TGCGCCAGCAGCCAAGCCTCGGGGGGGTTTGAGCAGTTCTTC | TRBV4-3 | TRBD2 | TRBJ2-1 | NA
CASSRGASSYNEQFF | TGCGCCAGCAGCCGGGGAGCGAGCTCCTACAATGAGCAGTTCTTC | TRBV4-3 | NA | TRBJ2-1 | NA
CASSFGSGRFDNEQFF | TGTGCCAGCAGTTTCGGTAGCGGGAGATTCGACAATGAGCAGTTCTTC | TRBV28 | TRBD2 | TRBJ2-1 | NA